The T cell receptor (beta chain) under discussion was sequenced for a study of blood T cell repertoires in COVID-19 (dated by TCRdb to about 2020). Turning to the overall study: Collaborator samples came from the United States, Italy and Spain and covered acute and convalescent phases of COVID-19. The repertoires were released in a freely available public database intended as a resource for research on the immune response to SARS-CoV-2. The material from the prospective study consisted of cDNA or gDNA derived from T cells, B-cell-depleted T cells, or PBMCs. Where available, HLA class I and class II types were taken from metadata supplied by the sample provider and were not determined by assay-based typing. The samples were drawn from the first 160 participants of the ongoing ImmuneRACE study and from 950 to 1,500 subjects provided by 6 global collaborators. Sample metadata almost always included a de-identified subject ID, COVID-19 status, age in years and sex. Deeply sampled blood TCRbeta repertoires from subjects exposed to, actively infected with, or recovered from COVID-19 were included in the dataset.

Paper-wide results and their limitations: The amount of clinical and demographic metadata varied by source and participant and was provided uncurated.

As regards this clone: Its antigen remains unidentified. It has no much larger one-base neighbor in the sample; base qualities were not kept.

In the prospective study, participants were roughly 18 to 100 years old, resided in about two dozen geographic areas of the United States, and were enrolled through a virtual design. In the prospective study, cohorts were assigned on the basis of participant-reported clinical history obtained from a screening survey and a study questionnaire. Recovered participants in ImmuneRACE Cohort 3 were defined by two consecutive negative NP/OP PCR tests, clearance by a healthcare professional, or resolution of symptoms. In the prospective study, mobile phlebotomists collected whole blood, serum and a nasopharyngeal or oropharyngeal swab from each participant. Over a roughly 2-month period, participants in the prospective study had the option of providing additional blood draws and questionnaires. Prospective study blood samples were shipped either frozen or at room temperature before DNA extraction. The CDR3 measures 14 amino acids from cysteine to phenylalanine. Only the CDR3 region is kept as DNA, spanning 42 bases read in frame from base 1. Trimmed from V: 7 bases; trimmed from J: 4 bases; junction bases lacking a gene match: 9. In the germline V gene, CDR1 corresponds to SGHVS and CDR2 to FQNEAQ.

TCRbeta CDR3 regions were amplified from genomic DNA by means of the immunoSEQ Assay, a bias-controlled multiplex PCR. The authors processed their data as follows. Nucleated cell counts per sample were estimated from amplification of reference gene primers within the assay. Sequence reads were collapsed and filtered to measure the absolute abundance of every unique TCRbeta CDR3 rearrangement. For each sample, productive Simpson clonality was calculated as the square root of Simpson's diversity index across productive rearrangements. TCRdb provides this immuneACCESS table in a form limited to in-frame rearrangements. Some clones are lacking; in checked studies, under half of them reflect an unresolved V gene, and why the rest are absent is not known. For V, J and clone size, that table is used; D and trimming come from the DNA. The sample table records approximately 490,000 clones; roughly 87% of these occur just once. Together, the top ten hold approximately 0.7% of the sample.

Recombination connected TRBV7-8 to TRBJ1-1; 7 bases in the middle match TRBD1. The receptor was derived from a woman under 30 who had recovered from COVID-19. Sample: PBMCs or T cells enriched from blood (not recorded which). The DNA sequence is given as TGTGCCAGCACCGACAGGGTATCGGGCACTGAAGCTTTCTTT. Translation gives CASTDRVSGTEAFF. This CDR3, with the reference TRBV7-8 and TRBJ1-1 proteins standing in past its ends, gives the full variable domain GAGVSQSPRYKVAKRGQDVALRCDPISGHVSLFWYQQALGQGPEFLTYFQNEAQLDKSGLPSDRFFAERPEGSVSTLKIQRTQQEDSAVYLCASTDRVSGTEAFFGQGTRLTVV.